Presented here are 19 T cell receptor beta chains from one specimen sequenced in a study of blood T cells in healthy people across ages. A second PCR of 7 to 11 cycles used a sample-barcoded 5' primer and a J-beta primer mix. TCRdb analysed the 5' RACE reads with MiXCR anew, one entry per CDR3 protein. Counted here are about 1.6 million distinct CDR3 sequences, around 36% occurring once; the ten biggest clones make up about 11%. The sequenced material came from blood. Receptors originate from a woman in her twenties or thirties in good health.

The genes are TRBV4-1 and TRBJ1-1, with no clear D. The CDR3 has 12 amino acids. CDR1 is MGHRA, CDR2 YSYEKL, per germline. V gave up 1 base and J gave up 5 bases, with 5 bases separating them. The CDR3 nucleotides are TGCGCCAGCAGCCAAGGTGAGACTGAAGCTTTCTTT. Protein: CASSQGETEAFF.

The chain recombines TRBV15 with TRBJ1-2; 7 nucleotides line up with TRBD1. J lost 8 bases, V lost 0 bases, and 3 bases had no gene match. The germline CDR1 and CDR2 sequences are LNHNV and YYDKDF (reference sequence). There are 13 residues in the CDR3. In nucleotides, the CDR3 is TGTGCCACCAGCAGAGATCAGGGGGAAGGCTACACCTTC. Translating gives CATSRDQGEGYTF.

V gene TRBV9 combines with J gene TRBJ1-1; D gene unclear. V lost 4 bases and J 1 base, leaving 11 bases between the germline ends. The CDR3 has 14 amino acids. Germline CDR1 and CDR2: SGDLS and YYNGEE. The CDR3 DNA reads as TGTGCCAGCAGCATAGGTCGACGGAACACTGAAGCTTTCTTT. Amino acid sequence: CASSIGRRNTEAFF.

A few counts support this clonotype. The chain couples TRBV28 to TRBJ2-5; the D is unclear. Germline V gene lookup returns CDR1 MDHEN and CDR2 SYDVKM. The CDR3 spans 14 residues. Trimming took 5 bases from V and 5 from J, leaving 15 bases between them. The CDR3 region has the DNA TGTGCCAGCAGTCGTCTGAAGGGCTTGGAGACCCAGTACTTC. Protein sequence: CASSRLKGLETQYF.

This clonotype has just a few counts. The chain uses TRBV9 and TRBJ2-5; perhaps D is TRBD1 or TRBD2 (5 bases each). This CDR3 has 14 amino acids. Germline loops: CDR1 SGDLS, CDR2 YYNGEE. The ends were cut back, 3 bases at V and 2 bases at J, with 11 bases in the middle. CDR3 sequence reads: CASSAGTPQETQYF. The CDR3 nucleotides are TGTGCCAGCAGCGCCGGGACGCCGCAAGAGACCCAGTACTTC.

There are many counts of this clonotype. CDR3 protein: CASSFPLGEQFF. In nucleotides, the CDR3 is TGTGCCAGCAGCTTTCCCCTCGGTGAGCAGTTCTTC. The chain recombines TRBV7-2 with TRBJ2-1; D uncertain. V was cut by 3 bases and J by 9 bases, with 9 bases left in between. The CDR3 is made up of 12 amino acids. The germline CDR1 and CDR2 sequences are SGHTA and FQGNSA.

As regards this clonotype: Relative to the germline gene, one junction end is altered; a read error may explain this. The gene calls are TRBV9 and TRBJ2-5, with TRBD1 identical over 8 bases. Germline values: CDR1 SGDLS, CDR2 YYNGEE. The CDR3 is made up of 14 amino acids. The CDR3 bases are TGTGTCAGCAGCGCGGGACAGGTTCAAGAGACCCAGTACTTC. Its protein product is CVSSAGQVQETQYF.

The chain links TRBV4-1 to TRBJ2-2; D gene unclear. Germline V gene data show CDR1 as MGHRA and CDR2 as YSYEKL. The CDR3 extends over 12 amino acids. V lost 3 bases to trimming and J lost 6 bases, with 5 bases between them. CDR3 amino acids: CASSHPAGELFF. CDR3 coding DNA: TGCGCCAGCAGCCATCCGGCCGGGGAGCTGTTTTTT.

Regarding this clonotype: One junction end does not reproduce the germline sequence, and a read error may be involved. CDR3 loop: CAGSPQTSAHDNEQFF. The CDR3 DNA reads TGTGCCGGCAGTCCCCAGACTAGCGCCCACGACAATGAGCAGTTCTTC. The gene calls are TRBV12-3 or TRBV12-4 and TRBJ2-1; TRBD2 matches at 8 bases. There are 16 residues in the CDR3.

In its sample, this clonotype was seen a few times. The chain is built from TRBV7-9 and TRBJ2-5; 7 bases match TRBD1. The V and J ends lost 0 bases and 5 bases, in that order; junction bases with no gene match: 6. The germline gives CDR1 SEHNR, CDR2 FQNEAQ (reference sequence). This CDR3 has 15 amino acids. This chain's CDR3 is CASSLATTGWETQYF. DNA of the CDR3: TGTGCCAGCAGCTTAGCAACGACAGGGTGGGAGACCCAGTACTTC.

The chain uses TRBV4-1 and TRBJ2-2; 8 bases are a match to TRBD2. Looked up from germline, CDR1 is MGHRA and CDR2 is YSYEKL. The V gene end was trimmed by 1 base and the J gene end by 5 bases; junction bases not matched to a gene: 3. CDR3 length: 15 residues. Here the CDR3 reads CASSQGTSLTGELFF. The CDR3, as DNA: TGCGCCAGCAGCCAAGGGACTAGCCTGACCGGGGAGCTGTTTTTT.

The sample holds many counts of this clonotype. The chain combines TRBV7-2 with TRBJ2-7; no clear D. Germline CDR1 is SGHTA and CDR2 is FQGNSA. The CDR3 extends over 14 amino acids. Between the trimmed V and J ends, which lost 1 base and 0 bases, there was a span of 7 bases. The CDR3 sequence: CASSLGESSYEQYF. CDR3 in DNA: TGTGCCAGCAGCTTAGGAGAAAGCTCCTACGAGCAGTACTTC.

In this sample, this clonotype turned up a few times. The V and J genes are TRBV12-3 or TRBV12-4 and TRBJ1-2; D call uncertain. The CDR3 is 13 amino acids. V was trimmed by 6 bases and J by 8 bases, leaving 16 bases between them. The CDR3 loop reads CASRPVAVGGYTF. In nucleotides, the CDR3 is TGTGCCAGCAGACCCGTCGCTGTGGGAGGCTACACCTTC.

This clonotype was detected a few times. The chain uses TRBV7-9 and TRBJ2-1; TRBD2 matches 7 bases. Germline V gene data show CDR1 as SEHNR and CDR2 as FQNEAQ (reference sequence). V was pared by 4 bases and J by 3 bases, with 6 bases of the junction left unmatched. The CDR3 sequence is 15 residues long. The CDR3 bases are TGTGCCAGCAGCTCCTGGGGAGGGGACTACAATGAGCAGTTCTTC. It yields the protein CASSSWGGDYNEQFF.

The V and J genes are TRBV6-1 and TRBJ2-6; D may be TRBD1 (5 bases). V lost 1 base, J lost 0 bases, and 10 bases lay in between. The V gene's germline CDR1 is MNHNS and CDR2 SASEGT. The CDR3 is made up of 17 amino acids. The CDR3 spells CASSEEATASGANVLTF. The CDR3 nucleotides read TGTGCCAGCAGTGAAGAGGCGACAGCCTCTGGGGCCAACGTCCTGACTTTC.

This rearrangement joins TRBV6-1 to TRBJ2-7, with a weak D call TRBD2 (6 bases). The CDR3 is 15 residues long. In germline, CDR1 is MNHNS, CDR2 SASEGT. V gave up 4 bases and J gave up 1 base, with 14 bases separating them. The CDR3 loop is CASSATEGVSYEQYF. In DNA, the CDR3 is TGTGCCAGCAGTGCTACGGAGGGAGTTTCCTACGAGCAGTACTTC.

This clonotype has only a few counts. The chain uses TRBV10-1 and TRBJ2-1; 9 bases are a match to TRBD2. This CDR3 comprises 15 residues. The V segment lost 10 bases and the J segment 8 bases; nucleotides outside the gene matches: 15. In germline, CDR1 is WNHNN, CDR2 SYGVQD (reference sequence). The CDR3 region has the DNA TGCGCCACAGAGGGATCTAGCGGGGTTGTGGATGAGCAGTTCTTC. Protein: CATEGSSGVVDEQFF.

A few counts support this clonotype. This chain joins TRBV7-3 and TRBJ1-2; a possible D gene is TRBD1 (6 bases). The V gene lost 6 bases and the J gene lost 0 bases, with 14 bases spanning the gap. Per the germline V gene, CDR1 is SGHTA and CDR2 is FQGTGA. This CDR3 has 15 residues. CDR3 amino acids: CASRGQTGSNYGYTF. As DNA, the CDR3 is TGTGCCAGCAGAGGTCAGACAGGATCTAACTATGGCTACACCTTC.

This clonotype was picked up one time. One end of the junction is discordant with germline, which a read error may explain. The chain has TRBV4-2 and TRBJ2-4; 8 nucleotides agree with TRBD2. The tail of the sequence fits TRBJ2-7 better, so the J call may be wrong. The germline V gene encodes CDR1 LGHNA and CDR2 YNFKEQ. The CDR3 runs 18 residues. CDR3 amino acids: CASGQDFKGGRHRYEQYF. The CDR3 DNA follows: TGTGCCAGCGGCCAAGATTTTAAGGGCGGGAGGCATCGGTACGAGCAGTACTTC.